Reported below is one T cell receptor beta chain. The data belong to a study of control samples from healthy donors and cancer patients. The CDR3 is 13 residues long. V shed 6 bases, J shed 4 bases, and the junction held 3 bases outside the gene matches. Measured with immunoSEQ multiplex PCR; TCRdb has only the in-frame clones, and not every one. The profile covers 95,000 to 150,000 clones, with 92% appearing a single time and approximately 0.58% taken by the ten largest. Input material: PBMCs. The chain recombines TRBV12-3 or TRBV12-4 with TRBJ2-5, with 9 positions matching TRBD2. The clonotype comes from an elderly man with head and neck cancer. CDR3 coding DNA: TGTGCCAGCAGCCGGACTAGCGTAGAGACCCAGTACTTC. Translated: CASSRTSVETQYF.